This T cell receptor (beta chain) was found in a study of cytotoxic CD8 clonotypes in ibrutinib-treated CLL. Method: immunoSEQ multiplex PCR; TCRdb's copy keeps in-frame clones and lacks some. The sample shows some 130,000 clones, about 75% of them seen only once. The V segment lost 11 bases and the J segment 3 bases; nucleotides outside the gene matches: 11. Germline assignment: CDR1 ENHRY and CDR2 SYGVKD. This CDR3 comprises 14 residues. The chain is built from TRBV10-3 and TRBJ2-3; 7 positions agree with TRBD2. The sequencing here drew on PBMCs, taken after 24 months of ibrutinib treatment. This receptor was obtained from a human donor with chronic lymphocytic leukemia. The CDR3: CAAREAAGTDTQYF. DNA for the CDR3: TGTGCCGCGAGGGAGGCAGCGGGAACAGATACGCAGTATTTT.